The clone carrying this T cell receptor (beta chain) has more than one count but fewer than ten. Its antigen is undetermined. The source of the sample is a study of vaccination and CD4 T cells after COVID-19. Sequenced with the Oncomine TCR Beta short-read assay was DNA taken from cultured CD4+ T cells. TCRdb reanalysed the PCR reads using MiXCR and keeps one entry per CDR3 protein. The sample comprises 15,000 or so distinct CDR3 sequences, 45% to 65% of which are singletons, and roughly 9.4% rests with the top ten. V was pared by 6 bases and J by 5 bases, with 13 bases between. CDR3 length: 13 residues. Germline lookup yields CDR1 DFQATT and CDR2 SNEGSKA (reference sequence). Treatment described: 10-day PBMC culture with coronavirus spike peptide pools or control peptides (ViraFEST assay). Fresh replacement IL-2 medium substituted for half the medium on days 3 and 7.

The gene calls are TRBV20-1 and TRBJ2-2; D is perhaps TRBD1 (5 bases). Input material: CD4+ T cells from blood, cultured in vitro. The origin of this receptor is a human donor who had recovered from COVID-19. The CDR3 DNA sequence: TGCAGTGCAGGGGCAGAACCGACCGGGGAGCTGTTTTTT. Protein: CSAGAEPTGELFF.